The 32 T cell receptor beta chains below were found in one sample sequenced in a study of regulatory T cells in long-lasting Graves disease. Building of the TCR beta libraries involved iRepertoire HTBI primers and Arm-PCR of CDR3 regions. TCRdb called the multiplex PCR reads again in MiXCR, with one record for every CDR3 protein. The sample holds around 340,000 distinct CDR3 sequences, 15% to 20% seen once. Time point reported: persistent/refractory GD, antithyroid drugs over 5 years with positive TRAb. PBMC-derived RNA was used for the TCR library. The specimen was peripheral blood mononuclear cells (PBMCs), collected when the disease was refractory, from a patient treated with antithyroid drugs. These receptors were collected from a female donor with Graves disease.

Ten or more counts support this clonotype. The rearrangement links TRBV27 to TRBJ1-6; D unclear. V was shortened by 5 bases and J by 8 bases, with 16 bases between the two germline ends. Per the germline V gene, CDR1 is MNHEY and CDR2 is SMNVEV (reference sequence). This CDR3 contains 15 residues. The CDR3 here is CASSVRQDLDSPLHF. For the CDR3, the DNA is TGTGCCAGCAGTGTTCGACAAGACCTTGATTCACCCCTCCACTTT.

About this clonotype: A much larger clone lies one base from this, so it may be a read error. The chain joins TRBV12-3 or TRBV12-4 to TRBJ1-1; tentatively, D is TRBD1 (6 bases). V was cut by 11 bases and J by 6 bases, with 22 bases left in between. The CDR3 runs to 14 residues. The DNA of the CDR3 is TGTGCCCTCATTAAGACGGGGGCTACACCTGAAGCTTTCTTT. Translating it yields CALIKTGATPEAFF.

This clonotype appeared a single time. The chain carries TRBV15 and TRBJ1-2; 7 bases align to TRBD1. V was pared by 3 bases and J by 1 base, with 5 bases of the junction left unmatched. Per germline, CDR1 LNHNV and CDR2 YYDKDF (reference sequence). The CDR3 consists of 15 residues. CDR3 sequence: CATSSDRAFNYGYTF. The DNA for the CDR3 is TGTGCCACCAGCAGCGACAGGGCTTTTAACTATGGCTACACCTTC.

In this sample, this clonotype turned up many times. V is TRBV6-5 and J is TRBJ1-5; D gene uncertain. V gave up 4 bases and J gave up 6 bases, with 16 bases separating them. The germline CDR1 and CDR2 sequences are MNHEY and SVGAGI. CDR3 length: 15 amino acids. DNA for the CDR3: TGTGCCAGCAGTTTTCGGGCGCGCCAAGGTCAGCCCCAGCATTTT. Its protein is CASSFRARQGQPQHF.

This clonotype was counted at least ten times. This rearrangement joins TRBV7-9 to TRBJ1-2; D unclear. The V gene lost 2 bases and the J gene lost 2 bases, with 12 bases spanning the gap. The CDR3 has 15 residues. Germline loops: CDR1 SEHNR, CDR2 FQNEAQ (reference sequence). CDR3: CASSLPVRTNYGYTF. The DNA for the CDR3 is TGTGCCAGCAGCTTACCGGTCAGGACGAACTATGGCTACACCTTC. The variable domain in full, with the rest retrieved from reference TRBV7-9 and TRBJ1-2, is DTGVSQNPRHKITKRGQNVTFRCDPISEHNRLYWYRQTLGQGPEFLTYFQNEAQLEKSRLLSDRFSAERPKGSFSTLEIQRTEQGDSAMYLCASSLPVRTNYGYTFGSGTRLTVV.

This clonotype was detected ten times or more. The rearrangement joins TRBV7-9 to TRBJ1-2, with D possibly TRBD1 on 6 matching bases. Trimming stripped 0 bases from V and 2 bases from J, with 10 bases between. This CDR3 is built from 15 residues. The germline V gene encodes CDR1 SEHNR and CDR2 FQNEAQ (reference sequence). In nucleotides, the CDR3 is TGTGCCAGCAGCTTAGCGCCTAGGGGGAACTATGGCTACACCTTC. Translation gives CASSLAPRGNYGYTF. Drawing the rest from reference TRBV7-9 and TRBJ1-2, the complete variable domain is DTGVSQNPRHKITKRGQNVTFRCDPISEHNRLYWYRQTLGQGPEFLTYFQNEAQLEKSRLLSDRFSAERPKGSFSTLEIQRTEQGDSAMYLCASSLAPRGNYGYTFGSGTRLTVV.

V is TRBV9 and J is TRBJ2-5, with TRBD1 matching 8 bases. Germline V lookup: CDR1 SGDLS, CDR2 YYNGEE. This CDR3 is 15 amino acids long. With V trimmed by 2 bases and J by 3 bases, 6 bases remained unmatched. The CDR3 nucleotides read TGTGCCAGCAGCGTCGGACAGGGCGGGAAAGAGACCCAGTACTTC. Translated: CASSVGQGGKETQYF.

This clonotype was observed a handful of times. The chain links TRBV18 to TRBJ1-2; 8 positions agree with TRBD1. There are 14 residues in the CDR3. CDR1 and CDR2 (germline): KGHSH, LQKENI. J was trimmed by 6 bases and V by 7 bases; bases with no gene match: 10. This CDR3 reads CASLRQGLGNGYTF. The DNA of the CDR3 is TGTGCCAGCTTACGACAGGGGTTGGGGAATGGCTACACCTTC.

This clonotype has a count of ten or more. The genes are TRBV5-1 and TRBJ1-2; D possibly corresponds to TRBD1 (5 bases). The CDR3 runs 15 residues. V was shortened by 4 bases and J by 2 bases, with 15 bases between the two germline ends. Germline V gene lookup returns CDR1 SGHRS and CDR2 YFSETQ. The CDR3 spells CASSLLGTGNYGYTF. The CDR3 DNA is TGCGCCAGCAGCCTGCTCGGGACGGGGAACTATGGCTACACCTTC. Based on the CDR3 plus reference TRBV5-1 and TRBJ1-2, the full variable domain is KAGVTQTPRYLIKTRGQQVTLSCSPISGHRSVSWYQQTPGQGLQFLFEYFSETQRNKGNFPGRFSGRQFSNSRSEMNVSTLELGDSALYLCASSLLGTGNYGYTFGSGTRLTVV.

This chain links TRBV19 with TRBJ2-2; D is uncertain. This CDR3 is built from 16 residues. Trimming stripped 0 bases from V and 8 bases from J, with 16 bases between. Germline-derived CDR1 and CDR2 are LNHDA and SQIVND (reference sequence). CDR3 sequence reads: CASSIEGTHMRGELFF. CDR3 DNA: TGTGCCAGTAGTATAGAAGGAACCCATATGAGGGGGGAGCTGTTTTTT.

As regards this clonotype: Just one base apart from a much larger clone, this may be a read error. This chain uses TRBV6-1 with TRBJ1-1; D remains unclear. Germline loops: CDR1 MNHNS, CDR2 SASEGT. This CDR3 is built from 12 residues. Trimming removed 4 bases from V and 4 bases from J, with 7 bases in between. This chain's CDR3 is CASSAGSTEAFF. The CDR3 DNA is TGTGCCAGCAGTGCTGGGAGCACTGAAGCTTTCTTT.

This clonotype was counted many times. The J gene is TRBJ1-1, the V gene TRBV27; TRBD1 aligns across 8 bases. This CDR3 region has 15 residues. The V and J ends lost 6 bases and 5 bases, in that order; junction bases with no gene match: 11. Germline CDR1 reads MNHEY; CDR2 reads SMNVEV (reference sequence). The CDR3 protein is CASREDRTGRTEAFF. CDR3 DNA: TGTGCCAGCAGAGAAGACCGGACAGGGAGAACTGAAGCTTTCTTT.

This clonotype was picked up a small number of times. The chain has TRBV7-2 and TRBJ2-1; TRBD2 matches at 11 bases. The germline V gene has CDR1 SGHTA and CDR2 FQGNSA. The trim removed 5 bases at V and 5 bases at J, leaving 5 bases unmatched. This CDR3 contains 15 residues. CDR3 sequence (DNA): TGTGCCAGCAGCCAGGGACTAGCGGAAAACAATGAGCAGTTCTTC. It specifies CASSQGLAENNEQFF.

The CDR3 region has the DNA TGTGCCAGCAGTCCCGGGACAGGAGGGGTAACCTACGAGCAGTACTTC. Translating it yields CASSPGTGGVTYEQYF. J is TRBJ2-7 and V is TRBV12-3 or TRBV12-4, with 8 bases lining up with TRBD1. The CDR3 runs 16 residues. V lost 5 bases, J lost 2 bases, and 11 bases stayed unmatched.

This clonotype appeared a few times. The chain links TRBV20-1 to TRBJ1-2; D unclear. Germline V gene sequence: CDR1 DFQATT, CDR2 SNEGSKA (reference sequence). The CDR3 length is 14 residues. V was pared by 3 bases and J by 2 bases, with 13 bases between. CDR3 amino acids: CSASGLGLNYGYTF. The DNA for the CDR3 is TGCAGTGCTAGCGGACTTGGACTCAACTATGGCTACACCTTC.

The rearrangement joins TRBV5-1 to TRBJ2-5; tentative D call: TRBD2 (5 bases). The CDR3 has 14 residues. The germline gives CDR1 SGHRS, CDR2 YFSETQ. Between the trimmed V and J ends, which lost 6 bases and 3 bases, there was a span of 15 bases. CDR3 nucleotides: TGCGCCAGCACCCGCCGGGGTAACGAAGAGACCCAGTACTTC. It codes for CASTRRGNEETQYF.

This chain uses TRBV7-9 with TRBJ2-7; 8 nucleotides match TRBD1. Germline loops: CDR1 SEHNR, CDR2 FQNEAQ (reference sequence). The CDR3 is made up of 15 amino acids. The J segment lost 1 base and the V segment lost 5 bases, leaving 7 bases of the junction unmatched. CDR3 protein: CASSRFRTGSYEQYF. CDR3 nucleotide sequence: TGTGCCAGCAGCCGATTCAGGACAGGGTCCTACGAGCAGTACTTC.

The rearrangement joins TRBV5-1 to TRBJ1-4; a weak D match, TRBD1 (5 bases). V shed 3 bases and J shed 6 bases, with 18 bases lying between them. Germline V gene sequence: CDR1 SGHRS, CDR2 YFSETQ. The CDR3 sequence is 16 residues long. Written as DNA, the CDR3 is TGCGCCAGCAGCTCTACTGGTAGGGGTGGTGATGAAAAACTGTTTTTT. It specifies CASSSTGRGGDEKLFF.

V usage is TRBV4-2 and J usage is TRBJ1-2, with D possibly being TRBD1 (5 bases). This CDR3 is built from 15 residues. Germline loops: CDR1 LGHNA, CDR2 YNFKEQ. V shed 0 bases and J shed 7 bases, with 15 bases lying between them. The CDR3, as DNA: TGTGCCAGCAGCCAAGATTCGGGGGAGGCCTTTGGCTACACCTTC. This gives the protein CASSQDSGEAFGYTF.

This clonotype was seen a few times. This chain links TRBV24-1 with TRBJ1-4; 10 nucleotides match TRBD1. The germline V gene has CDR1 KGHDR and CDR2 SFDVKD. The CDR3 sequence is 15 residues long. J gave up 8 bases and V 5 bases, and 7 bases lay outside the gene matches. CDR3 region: CATSVRTGGREKLFF. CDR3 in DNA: TGTGCCACCAGTGTTCGGACAGGGGGGAGGGAAAAACTGTTTTTT.

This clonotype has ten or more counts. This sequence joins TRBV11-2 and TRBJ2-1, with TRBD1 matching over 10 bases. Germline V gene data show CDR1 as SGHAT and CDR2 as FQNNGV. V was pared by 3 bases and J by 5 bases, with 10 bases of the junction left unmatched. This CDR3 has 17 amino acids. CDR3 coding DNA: TGTGCCAGCAGCTTGGAGTGGGGGGACAGGGGTAACAATGAGCAGTTCTTC. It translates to CASSLEWGDRGNNEQFF.

This CDR3 is CASSPDTGQGREQYF. The CDR3 DNA sequence: TGTGCCAGCAGCCCAGATACGGGACAGGGTCGCGAGCAGTACTTC. The chain combines TRBV7-2 with TRBJ2-7, with 9 bases aligning to TRBD1. With 5 bases clipped from V and 6 bases from J, the junction kept 11 bases outside the gene matches. Germline V lookup: CDR1 SGHTA, CDR2 FQGNSA. This CDR3 has 15 residues.

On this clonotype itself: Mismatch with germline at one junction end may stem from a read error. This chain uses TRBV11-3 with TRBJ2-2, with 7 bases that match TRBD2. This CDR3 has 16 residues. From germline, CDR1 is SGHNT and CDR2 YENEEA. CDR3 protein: CASSPWAGGGTGELFF. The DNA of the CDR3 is TGCGCCAGCAGCCCCTGGGCCGGGGGAGGGACCGGGGAGCTGTTTTTT.

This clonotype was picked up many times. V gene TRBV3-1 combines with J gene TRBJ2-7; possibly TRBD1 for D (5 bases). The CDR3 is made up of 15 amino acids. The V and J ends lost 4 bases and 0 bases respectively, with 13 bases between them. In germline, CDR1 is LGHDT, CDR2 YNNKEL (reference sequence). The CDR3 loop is CASSLGDFSSYEQYF. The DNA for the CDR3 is TGTGCCAGCAGCCTAGGGGATTTTAGCTCCTACGAGCAGTACTTC.

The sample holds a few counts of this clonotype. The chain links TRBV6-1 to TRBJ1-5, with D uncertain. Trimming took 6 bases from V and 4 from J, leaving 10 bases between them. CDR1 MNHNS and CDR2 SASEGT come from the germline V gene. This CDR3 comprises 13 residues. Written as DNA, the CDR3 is TGTGCCAGCAGACCGACCCGTAATCAGCCCCAGCATTTT. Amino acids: CASRPTRNQPQHF.

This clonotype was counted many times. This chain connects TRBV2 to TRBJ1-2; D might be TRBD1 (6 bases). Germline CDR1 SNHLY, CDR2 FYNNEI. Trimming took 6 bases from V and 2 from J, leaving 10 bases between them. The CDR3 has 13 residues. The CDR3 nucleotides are TGTGCCAGCAGAGACACAGGGAACTATGGCTACACCTTC. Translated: CASRDTGNYGYTF.

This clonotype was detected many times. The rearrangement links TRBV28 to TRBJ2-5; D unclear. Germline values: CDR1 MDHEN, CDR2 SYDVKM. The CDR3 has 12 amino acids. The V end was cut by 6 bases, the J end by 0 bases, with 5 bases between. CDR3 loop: CASSPDQETQYF. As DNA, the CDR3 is TGTGCCAGCAGCCCAGACCAAGAGACCCAGTACTTC.

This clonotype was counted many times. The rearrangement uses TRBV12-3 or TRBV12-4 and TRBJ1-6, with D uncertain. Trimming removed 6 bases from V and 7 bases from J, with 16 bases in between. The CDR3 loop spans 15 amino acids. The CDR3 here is CASRRLDGRNSPLHF. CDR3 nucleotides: TGTGCCAGCAGAAGACTGGACGGAAGAAATTCACCCCTCCACTTT.

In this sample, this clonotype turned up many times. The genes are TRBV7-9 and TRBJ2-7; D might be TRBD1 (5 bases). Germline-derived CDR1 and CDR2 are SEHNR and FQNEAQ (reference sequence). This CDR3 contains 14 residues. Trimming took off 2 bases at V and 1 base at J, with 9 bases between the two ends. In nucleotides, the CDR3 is TGTGCCAGCAGCTTAACCAAGGGGTCCTACGAGCAGTACTTC. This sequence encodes CASSLTKGSYEQYF.

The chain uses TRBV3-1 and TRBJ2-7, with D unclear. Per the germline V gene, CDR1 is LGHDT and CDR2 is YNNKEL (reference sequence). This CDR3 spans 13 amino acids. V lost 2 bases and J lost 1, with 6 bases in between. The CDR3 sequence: CASSQSLSYEQYF. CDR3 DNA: TGTGCCAGCAGCCAATCCCTATCCTACGAGCAGTACTTC.

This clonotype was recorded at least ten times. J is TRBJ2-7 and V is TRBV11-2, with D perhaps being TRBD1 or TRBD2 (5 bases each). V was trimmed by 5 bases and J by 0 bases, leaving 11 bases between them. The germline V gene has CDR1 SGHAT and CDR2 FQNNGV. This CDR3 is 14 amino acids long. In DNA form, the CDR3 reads TGTGCCAGCAGCCGCCGGGACGGCTCCTACGAGCAGTACTTC. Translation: CASSRRDGSYEQYF.

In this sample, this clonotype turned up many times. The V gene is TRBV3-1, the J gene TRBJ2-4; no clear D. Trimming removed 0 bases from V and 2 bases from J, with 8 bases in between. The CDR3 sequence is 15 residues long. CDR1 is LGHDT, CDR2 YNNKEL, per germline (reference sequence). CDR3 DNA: TGTGCCAGCAGCCAAGAAGTAGTCTCCAAAAACATTCAGTACTTC. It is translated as CASSQEVVSKNIQYF.